This TCR beta chain is drawn from a study of post-analysis software for immune sequencing data. Background on the study: Patients with relapsing-remitting, secondary progressive and progressive-relapsing multiple sclerosis courses were all represented.

This clonotype showed up just a few times. What it binds is unknown. General study findings and limits: Same-batch samples co-clustered strongly by F measure. Those with multiple sclerosis, the patient group, showed significantly lower normalized Chao1 diversity than controls.

Prepared TCR beta cDNA libraries contained unique molecular identifiers. Input amounts of roughly 1 to 10 million T cells were used. These gave about 500,000 cDNA molecules, so each molecule approximated one T cell. TCRdb reanalysed the PCR reads using MiXCR and keeps one entry per CDR3 protein. The repertoire has fewer than 850,000 distinct CDR3 sequences, roughly 27% of them found once; the top ten carry about 0.5%. The specimen was blood. The receptor comes from a girl aged 5 to 17 with multiple sclerosis.

CDR3 DNA: TGTGCCAGCAGCTTAGCTGACGGGAGGCCAGATACGCAGTATTTT. This translates into CASSLADGRPDTQYF. This chain connects TRBV7-9 to TRBJ2-3, with 7 bases matching TRBD2. Germline V gene data show CDR1 as SEHNR and CDR2 as FQNEAQ (reference sequence). There are 15 residues in the CDR3. After removal of 0 bases from V and 4 bases from J, the junction contained 4 bases not matched to a gene.